These T cell receptor beta chains were read from a single sample in a study of cytomegalovirus exposure and HLA in healthy donors. Libraries were prepared by immunoSEQ multiplex PCR; TCRdb keeps only in-frame clonotypes and omits some of them. Altogether almost 200,000 clones are present, about 82% being singletons, with the ten largest covering 2% to 2.5%. The material sequenced was PBMCs. These receptors originate from a woman in her fifties or sixties in good health and CMV-seronegative. Both conserved end residues are part of each CDR3. The D gene is left open where the match is weak. A clone size is listed for some rows: how often the clone was seen (once, few, many), or a class if it is expanded.

TRBD1	TRBV4-1	NA	TRBJ1-5	TGCGCCAGCAACCGCAGACAGGGAGCCTCTGAGCCCCAGCATTTT	CASNRRQGASEPQHF
NA	TRBV7-9	NA	TRBJ1-4	TGTGCCAGCAGCTTAACTTCCGCAACTAATGAAAAACTGTTTTTT	CASSLTSATNEKLFF
NA	TRBV7-2	NA	TRBJ1-5	TGTGCCAGCAGCTTCCCAGGGCAGCCCCAGCATTTT	CASSFPGQPQHF
NA	TRBV5-1	once	TRBJ2-2	TGCGCCAGCAGCAGGGGATCGGTCGGGGAGCTGTTTTTT	CASSRGSVGELFF
NA	TRBV7-7	NA	TRBJ2-1	TGTGCCAGCAGCCCCCAGGGAGGGACATACAATGAGCAGTTCTTC	CASSPQGGTYNEQFF
TRBD1	TRBV19	NA	TRBJ1-4	TGTGCCAGTAGTATAGCTACCGGGACAGGGGTTGAAAAACTGTTTTTT	CASSIATGTGVEKLFF
TRBD1	TRBV28	NA	TRBJ1-4	TGTGCCAGCAGTTTGACAGGGCGTAGCAATGAAAAACTGTTTTTT	CASSLTGRSNEKLFF
NA	TRBV19	NA	TRBJ2-7	TGTGCCAGTAGCGGACAGCGGGGAGACGAGCAGTACTTC	CASSGQRGDEQYF
NA	TRBV19	NA	TRBJ1-2	TGTGCCAGTAGTATGCCCGGGGAGGCTGGCTACACCTTC	CASSMPGEAGYTF
NA	TRBV19	NA	TRBJ2-7	TGTGCCAGTAGCCCAAGACAGGTGACCTACGAGCAGTACTTC	CASSPRQVTYEQYF